This T cell receptor (beta chain) was sequenced for a study of T cells in Graves' hyperthyroidism and ophthalmopathy (dated by TCRdb to the late 2010s). The study in broad terms: To identify distinguishing TCR V-J signatures, a discovery cohort of around 100 patients was used, comprising some 45 with Graves' ophthalmopathy and under 60 with stable Graves' hyperthyroidism. The paper reports TCR Vbeta CDR3 sequencing of over 130 peripheral blood samples: some 44 ophthalmopathy, approximately 74 hyperthyroidism and around 17 progressor patients. Once sampling was done, hyperthyroidism patients were given methimazole at a starting dose of 30 mg daily, whereas ophthalmopathy patients were given high-dose intravenous methylprednisolone. Thyroid tissue and blood T-cell repertoires from six or seven Graves' hyperthyroidism patients were also compared in the study. Whether ophthalmopathy could be predicted prospectively was tested in an independent validation cohort made up of roughly 20 hyperthyroidism patients plus 17 patients who later progressed to ophthalmopathy. The roughly 100 discovery patients were randomly divided into training and test sets at a 7:3 ratio. Broad study findings and their caveats: In validation, progression to ophthalmopathy was predicted by the model with 70.59% sensitivity and nearly 75% specificity, a median of roughly 6.4 months before onset. No statistical method was used to set the sample size in advance, and investigators knew the group allocation. Most expanded thyroid clonotypes (frequency above 0.001) were also detected in blood, a finding suggesting that blood repertoires may reflect thyroid immune responses. A 13 V-J signature model separated ophthalmopathy from stable hyperthyroidism, with approximately 87% sensitivity and 81% to 82% specificity in cross-validation and 80%/75% in testing.

A remark on this clonotype: What this receptor recognizes is not known. The input lacks base qualities; no much larger clone sits a single base away.

Unmatched junction bases come to 12, with V trimmed by 6 bases and J by 4 bases. The germline V gene gives CDR1 as SNHLY and CDR2 as FYNNEI. Counted from cysteine to phenylalanine, this CDR3 has 17 amino acids. The read is trimmed to its CDR3 DNA, 51 bases read in frame from base 1. The TCR beta CDR3 regions were amplified from RNA transcripts. A first-round RT-PCR of the TCR CDR3 used the HTBI primer set with the Qiagen OneStep RT-PCR kit. Libraries were constructed in a second round of multiplex PCR, after which size selection and purification were performed. The libraries were sequenced on an Illumina HiSeq2000 using paired-end 100 bp reads. The study's own analysis went as follows. SOAPnuke was used to process the raw data, with reads discarded if the reads contained adapters or uncalled bases, had a mean Phred below 15, or lacked an exact constant-primer or identifier match. COPE v1.2.5 was used to merge high-quality paired reads, and clonotypes were defined as unique nucleotide sequences. Clonotypes were aligned to IMGT TRBV, TRBD and TRBJ reference segments using MiTCR v1.1. The analysis included only V-J combinations with a frequency above 0.0001, which together covered around 99% of the repertoires. The TCS score was defined as the ratio of F50 (clonal expansion) to E x V (chaos), calculated using BLOSUM62-based TCRdist between CDR3 peptides within each V-J. Welch's t-statistics and random forest reduced roughly 530 V-J features to 13, which were used in a naive Bayes classifier (R e1071). Thyroid-blood repertoire similarity was quantified with the Morisita-Horn index. In TCRdb, the public reads were trimmed at Q25 with fastp and aligned with MiXCR, with productive beta chains retained. Identical CDR3 protein sequences are pooled into one entry, listed with their most common genes and DNA. These V and J calls rely on TCRdb rather than the paper's analysis. The sample records about 570,000 distinct CDR3 sequences, around 42% of which are singletons. The ten biggest clones cover around 17% of the sample.

Exclusion was applied to patients with uncontrolled infections, other autoimmune diseases, pregnancy or lactation. Clinical symptoms, serum thyroxine and TRAb, thyroid ultrasound, and orbital computed tomography formed the basis for the diagnoses. Total RNA was extracted with Trizol reagent, and quality was checked on an Agilent 2100 Bioanalyzer. The sample taken for sequencing was peripheral blood or thyroid tissue (not recorded which). This clonotype originated in an adult woman with Graves' disease, either hyperthyroidism or ophthalmopathy (not recorded which). This sequence uses TRBV2 and TRBJ1-2; TRBD1 lines up with 12 middle nucleotides. The CDR3 region reads CASRQIGDRGRGYGYTF. The nucleotide sequence reads as follows: TGTGCCAGCAGGCAGATAGGGGACAGGGGGCGCGGCTATGGCTACACCTTC.